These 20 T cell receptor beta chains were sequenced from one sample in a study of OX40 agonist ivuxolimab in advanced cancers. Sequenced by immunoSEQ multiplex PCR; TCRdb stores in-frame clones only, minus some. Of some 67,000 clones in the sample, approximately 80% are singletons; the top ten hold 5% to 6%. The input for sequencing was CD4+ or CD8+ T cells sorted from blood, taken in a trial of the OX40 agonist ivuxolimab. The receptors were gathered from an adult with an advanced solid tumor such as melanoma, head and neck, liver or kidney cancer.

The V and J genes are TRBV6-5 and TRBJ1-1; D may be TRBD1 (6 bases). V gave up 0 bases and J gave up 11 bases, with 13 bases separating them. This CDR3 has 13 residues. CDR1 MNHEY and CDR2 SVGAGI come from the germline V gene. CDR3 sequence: CASSYSGQGPAFF. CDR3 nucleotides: TGTGCCAGCAGTTACTCAGGCCAGGGGCCGGCTTTCTTT.

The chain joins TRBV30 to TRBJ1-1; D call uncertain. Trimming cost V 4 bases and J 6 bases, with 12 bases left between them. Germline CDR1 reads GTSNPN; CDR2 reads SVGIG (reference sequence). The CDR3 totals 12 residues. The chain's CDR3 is CAWNKRTAEAFF. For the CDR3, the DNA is TGTGCCTGGAACAAAAGAACGGCTGAAGCTTTCTTT.

Here the CDR3 reads CASSPRDRGTMGGYTF. CDR3 in DNA: TGTGCCAGCTCACCACGGGACAGGGGGACTATGGGTGGCTACACCTTC. The J gene is TRBJ1-2, the V gene TRBV18; TRBD1 matches 11 bases. The junction had 8 bases not matched to a gene; V was cut back by 1 base and J by 7 bases. The germline CDR1 and CDR2 sequences are KGHSH and LQKENI. The CDR3 is made up of 16 amino acids. Together with reference TRBV18 and TRBJ1-2, the CDR3 gives the full variable domain: NAGVMQNPRHLVRRRGQEARLRCSPMKGHSHVYWYRQLPEEGLKFMVYLQKENIIDESGMPKERFSAEFPKEGPSILRIQQVVRGDSAAYFCASSPRDRGTMGGYTFGSGTRLTVV.

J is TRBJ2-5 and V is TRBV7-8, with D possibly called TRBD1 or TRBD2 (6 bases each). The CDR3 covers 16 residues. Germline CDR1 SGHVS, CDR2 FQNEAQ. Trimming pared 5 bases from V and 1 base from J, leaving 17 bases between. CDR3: CASSRYRGQPQETQYF. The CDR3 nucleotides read TGTGCCAGCAGCCGTTACCGGGGGCAGCCCCAAGAGACCCAGTACTTC.

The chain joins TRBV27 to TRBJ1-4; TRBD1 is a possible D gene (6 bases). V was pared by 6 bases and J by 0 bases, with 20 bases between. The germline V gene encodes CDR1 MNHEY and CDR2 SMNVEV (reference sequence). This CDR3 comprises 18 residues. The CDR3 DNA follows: TGTGCCAGCAGCCCCGCCAGCCCCTACAGGGCAACTAATGAAAAACTGTTTTTT. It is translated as CASSPASPYRATNEKLFF. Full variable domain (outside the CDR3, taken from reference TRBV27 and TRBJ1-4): EAQVTQNPRYLITVTGKKLTVTCSQNMNHEYMSWYRQDPGLGLRQIYYSMNVEVTDKGDVPEGYKVSRKEKRNFPLILESPSPNQTSLYFCASSPASPYRATNEKLFFGSGTQLSVL.

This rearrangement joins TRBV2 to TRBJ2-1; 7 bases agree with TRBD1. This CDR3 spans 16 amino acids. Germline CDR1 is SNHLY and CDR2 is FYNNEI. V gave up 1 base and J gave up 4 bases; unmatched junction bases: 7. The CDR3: CASSEGAGTAYNEQFF. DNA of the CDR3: TGTGCCAGCAGTGAAGGGGCCGGGACAGCTTACAATGAGCAGTTCTTC.

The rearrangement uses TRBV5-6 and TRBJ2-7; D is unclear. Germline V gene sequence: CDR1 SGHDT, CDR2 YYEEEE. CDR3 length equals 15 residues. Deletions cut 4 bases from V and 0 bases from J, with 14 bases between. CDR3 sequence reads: CASSPNGGASYEQYF. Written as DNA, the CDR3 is TGTGCCAGCAGCCCCAATGGCGGAGCCTCCTACGAGCAGTACTTC.

CDR3 coding DNA: TGTGCCAGCAGCGAGACAGGACTCGCCACAGATACGCAGTATTTT. This translates into CASSETGLATDTQYF. This sequence joins TRBV7-9 and TRBJ2-3, with a tentative D call TRBD1 (6 bases). With 5 bases removed from V and 2 bases from J, the gap between germline ends came to 14 bases. This CDR3 has 15 residues. Germline lookup yields CDR1 SEHNR and CDR2 FQNEAQ (reference sequence). The full variable domain, rest sourced from reference TRBV7-9 and TRBJ2-3, is DTGVSQNPRHKITKRGQNVTFRCDPISEHNRLYWYRQTLGQGPEFLTYFQNEAQLEKSRLLSDRFSAERPKGSFSTLEIQRTEQGDSAMYLCASSETGLATDTQYFGPGTRLTVL.

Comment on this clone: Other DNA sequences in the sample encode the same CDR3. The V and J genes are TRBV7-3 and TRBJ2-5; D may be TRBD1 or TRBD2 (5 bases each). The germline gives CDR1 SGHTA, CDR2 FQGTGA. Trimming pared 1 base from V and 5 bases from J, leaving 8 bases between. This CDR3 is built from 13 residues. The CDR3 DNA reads TGTGCCAGCAGCTTAAGAGAGGGGGAGACCCAGTACTTC. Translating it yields CASSLREGETQYF. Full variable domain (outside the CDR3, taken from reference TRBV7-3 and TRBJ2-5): GAGVSQTPSNKVTEKGKYVELRCDPISGHTALYWYRQSLGQGPEFLIYFQGTGAADDSGLPNDRFFAVRPEGSVSTLKIQRTERGDSAVYLCASSLREGETQYFGPGTRLLVL.

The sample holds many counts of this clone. As DNA, the CDR3 is TGTGCCAGCACCCGATCATCCCAATACGAGCAGTACGTC. Encoded protein: CASTRSSQYEQYV. The V and J genes are TRBV11-2 and TRBJ2-7; D is uncertain. Trimming pared 7 bases from V and 4 bases from J, leaving 14 bases between. The CDR3 contains 13 residues. Germline assignment: CDR1 SGHAT and CDR2 FQNNGV.

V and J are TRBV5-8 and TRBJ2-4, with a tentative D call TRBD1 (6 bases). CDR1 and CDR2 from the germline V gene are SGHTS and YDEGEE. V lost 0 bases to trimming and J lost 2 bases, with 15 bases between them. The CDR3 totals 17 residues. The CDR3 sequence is CASSLDQGRWTKNIQYF. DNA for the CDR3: TGTGCCAGCAGCTTGGATCAGGGGCGGTGGACCAAAAACATTCAGTACTTC.

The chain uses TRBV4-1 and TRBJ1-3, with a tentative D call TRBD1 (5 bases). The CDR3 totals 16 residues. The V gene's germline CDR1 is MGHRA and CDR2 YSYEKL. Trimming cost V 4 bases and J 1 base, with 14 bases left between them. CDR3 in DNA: TGCGCCAGCAGCCTCTATACAGGATCTTCTGGAAACACCATATATTTT. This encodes CASSLYTGSSGNTIYF.

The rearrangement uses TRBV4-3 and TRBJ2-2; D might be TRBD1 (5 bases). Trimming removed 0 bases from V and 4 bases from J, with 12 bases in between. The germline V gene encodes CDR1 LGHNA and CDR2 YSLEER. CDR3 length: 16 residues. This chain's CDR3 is CASSQESRVGTGELFF. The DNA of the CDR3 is TGCGCCAGCAGCCAAGAGAGCAGGGTCGGCACCGGGGAGCTGTTTTTT.

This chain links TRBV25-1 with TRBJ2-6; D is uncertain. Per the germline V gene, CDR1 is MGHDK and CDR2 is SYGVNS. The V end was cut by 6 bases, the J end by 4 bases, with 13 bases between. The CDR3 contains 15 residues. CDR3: CASRSRQSGANVLTF. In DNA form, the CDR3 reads TGTGCCAGCAGGAGCCGGCAGTCGGGGGCCAACGTCCTGACTTTC.

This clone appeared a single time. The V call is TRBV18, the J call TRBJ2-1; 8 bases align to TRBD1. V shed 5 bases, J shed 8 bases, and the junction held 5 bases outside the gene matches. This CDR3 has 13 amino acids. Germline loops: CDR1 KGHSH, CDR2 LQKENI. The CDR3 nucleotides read TGTGCCAGCTCAGCGGACAGGGCGGATGAGCAGTTCTTC. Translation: CASSADRADEQFF. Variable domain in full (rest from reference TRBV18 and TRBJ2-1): NAGVMQNPRHLVRRRGQEARLRCSPMKGHSHVYWYRQLPEEGLKFMVYLQKENIIDESGMPKERFSAEFPKEGPSILRIQQVVRGDSAAYFCASSADRADEQFFGPGTRLTVL.

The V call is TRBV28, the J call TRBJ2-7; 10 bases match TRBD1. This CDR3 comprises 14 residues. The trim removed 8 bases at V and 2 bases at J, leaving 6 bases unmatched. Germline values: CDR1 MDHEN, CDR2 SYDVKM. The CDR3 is CASASGTGAYEQYV. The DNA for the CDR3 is TGTGCCAGCGCCTCCGGGACAGGGGCCTACGAGCAGTACGTC.

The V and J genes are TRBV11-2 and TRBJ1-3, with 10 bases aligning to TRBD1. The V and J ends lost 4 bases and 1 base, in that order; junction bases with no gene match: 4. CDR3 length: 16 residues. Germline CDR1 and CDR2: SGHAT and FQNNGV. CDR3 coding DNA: TGTGCCAGCAGCTGGACAGGGGGTAGATCTGGAAACACCATATATTTT. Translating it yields CASSWTGGRSGNTIYF. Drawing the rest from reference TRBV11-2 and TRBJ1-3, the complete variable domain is EAGVAQSPRYKIIEKRQSVAFWCNPISGHATLYWYQQILGQGPKLLIQFQNNGVVDDSQLPKDRFSAERLKGVDSTLKIQPAKLEDSAVYLCASSWTGGRSGNTIYFGEGSWLTVV.

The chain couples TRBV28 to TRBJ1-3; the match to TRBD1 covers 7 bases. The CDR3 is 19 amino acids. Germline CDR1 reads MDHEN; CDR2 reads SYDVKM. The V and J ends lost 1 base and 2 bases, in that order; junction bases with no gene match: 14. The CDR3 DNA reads TGTGCCAGCAGTTTATACTCCGGTTGGAGGGGGCAGACTGGAAACACCATATATTTT. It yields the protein CASSLYSGWRGQTGNTIYF.

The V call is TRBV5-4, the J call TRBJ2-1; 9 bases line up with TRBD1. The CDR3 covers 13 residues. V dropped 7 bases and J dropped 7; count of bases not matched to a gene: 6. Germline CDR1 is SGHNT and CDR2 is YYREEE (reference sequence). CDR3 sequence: CASAGGQGNEQFF. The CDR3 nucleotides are TGTGCCAGCGCGGGTGGACAGGGGAATGAGCAGTTCTTC.

The CDR3 nucleotides read TGTGCCAGCAGCTTAGTCGTCTTGCAGACCCAGTACTTC. Protein sequence: CASSLVVLQTQYF. This sequence joins TRBV11-2 and TRBJ2-5, with D unclear. The CDR3 runs to 13 residues. V lost 1 base, J lost 6 bases, and 9 bases lay in between. Germline V gene lookup returns CDR1 SGHAT and CDR2 FQNNGV. The whole variable domain, remainder taken from reference TRBV11-2 and TRBJ2-5, is EAGVAQSPRYKIIEKRQSVAFWCNPISGHATLYWYQQILGQGPKLLIQFQNNGVVDDSQLPKDRFSAERLKGVDSTLKIQPAKLEDSAVYLCASSLVVLQTQYFGPGTRLLVL.